The rows below give T cell receptor beta chains drawn from one sample of a study of shared clonotypes between healthy human individuals. The repertoire was sequenced with immunoSEQ multiplex PCR; TCRdb's copy has only in-frame clones and lacks some. Among more than 1.2 million clones, about 98.5% were seen once, and the ten largest hold roughly 0.35%. What was sequenced was naive CD4+ T cells sorted from blood. These receptors were collected from a man aged 25-45 years in good health. Each CDR3 is given with its conserved first and last residue. A D gene is named only where the DNA matches it firmly. Some rows mark clone size as missing; the rest say once, few, many or name a class of expanded clone.

V: TRBV9; size: .; D: TRBD1; J: TRBJ1-2; CDR3: CASSEGQGDGYTF; DNA: TGTGCCAGCAGCGAGGGACAGGGAGATGGCTACACCTTC
V: TRBV7-7; size: .; D: .; J: TRBJ2-5; CDR3: CASSLNQETQYF; DNA: TGTGCTAGCAGCTTAAATCAAGAGACCCAGTACTTC
V: TRBV6-5; size: .; D: TRBD1; J: TRBJ1-2; CDR3: CASSSTGEGYGYTF; DNA: TGTGCCAGCAGCTCGACAGGGGAGGGCTATGGCTACACCTTC
V: TRBV7-2; size: .; D: .; J: TRBJ1-3; CDR3: CASSLQNLFGNTIYF; DNA: TGTGCCAGCAGCTTACAAAACCTATTTGGAAACACCATATATTTT
V: TRBV2; size: .; D: .; J: TRBJ2-7; CDR3: CASSFQVPGVYEQYF; DNA: TGTGCCAGCAGTTTTCAGGTACCGGGAGTCTACGAGCAGTACTTC
V: TRBV2; size: .; D: .; J: TRBJ1-2; CDR3: CASSEVTANYGYTF; DNA: TGTGCCAGCAGTGAAGTAACGGCAAACTATGGCTACACCTTC
V: TRBV5-1; size: .; D: .; J: TRBJ2-3; CDR3: CASSLSRSVGTDTQYF; DNA: TGCGCCAGCAGCTTGTCACGGAGCGTGGGGACAGATACGCAGTATTTT
V: TRBV29-1; size: .; D: .; J: TRBJ2-3; CDR3: CSVEGYRQAPDTQYF; DNA: TGCAGCGTTGAAGGTTACCGACAGGCACCAGATACGCAGTATTTT
V: TRBV11-3; size: .; D: .; J: TRBJ2-1; CDR3: CASSFAGNMGLNEQFF; DNA: TGTGCCAGCAGCTTCGCAGGCAACATGGGTCTCAATGAGCAGTTCTTC
V: TRBV18; size: .; D: .; J: TRBJ1-3; CDR3: CASSIDLSSGNTIYF; DNA: TGTGCCAGCTCTATCGACTTATCCTCTGGAAACACCATATATTTT
V: TRBV18; size: .; D: .; J: TRBJ2-3; CDR3: CASSPSGYSTDTQYF; DNA: TGTGCCAGCTCACCGTCCGGGTATAGCACAGATACGCAGTATTTT
V: TRBV27; size: .; D: TRBD2; J: TRBJ2-1; CDR3: CASSQFRLSGIENNEQFF; DNA: TGTGCCAGCAGCCAGTTCCGTCTGAGCGGGATTGAAAACAATGAGCAGTTCTTC
V: TRBV6-1; size: .; D: .; J: TRBJ2-7; CDR3: CASSVGVYEQYF; DNA: TGTGCCAGCAGCGTGGGCGTCTACGAGCAGTACTTC
V: TRBV19; size: once; D: .; J: TRBJ2-3; CDR3: CASSPRGLSLADTQYF; DNA: TGTGCCAGTAGTCCGCGGGGACTTTCTTTGGCAGATACGCAGTATTTT
V: TRBV5-6; size: .; D: TRBD1; J: TRBJ1-5; CDR3: CASSLGRGTAINQPQHF; DNA: TGTGCCAGCAGCTTGGGACGTGGGACAGCTATCAATCAGCCCCAGCATTTT
V: TRBV15; size: .; D: TRBD1; J: TRBJ1-1; CDR3: CATSRDRKNTEAFF; DNA: TGTGCCACCAGCAGGGACAGGAAGAACACTGAAGCTTTCTTT
V: TRBV5-1; size: .; D: TRBD1; J: TRBJ1-1; CDR3: CASSYGQAGMNTEAFF; DNA: TGCGCCAGCAGCTATGGACAGGCTGGGATGAACACTGAAGCTTTCTTT
V: TRBV10-3; size: .; D: TRBD2; J: TRBJ2-5; CDR3: CAISSGRAEETQYF; DNA: TGTGCCATCTCTAGCGGGAGGGCCGAGGAGACCCAGTACTTC
V: TRBV5-1; size: .; D: TRBD1; J: TRBJ2-2; CDR3: CASSLQGAMELFF; DNA: TGCGCCAGCAGCTTGCAGGGGGCGATGGAGCTGTTTTTT
V: TRBV19; size: .; D: .; J: TRBJ1-3; CDR3: CASSMDSHSGNTIYF; DNA: TGTGCCAGTAGTATGGACAGCCACTCTGGAAACACCATATATTTT
V: TRBV7-2; size: .; D: TRBD1; J: TRBJ1-5; CDR3: CASSFDRGREPQHF; DNA: TGTGCCAGCAGCTTTGACAGGGGAAGGGAGCCCCAGCATTTT
V: TRBV27; size: .; D: .; J: TRBJ2-1; CDR3: CASSLRGRAYEQFF; DNA: TGTGCCAGCAGTTTAAGGGGGAGGGCCTATGAGCAGTTCTTC
V: TRBV19; size: .; D: .; J: TRBJ1-2; CDR3: CASSRDFRGGYTF; DNA: TGTGCCAGTAGCAGGGACTTCCGAGGAGGCTACACCTTC
V: TRBV7-6; size: .; D: TRBD2; J: TRBJ2-3; CDR3: CASSLAGGPNLLAQYF; DNA: TGTGCCAGCAGCTTAGCGGGAGGGCCTAACTTGCTGGCGCAGTATTTT
V: TRBV7-9; size: once; D: TRBD2; J: TRBJ2-1; CDR3: CASSFGGLAGIYNEQFF; DNA: TGTGCCAGCAGCTTTGGGGGGCTAGCGGGAATCTACAATGAGCAGTTCTTC
V: TRBV6-1; size: .; D: TRBD1; J: TRBJ1-1; CDR3: CASSSHGTEKEAFF; DNA: TGTGCCAGCAGTAGCCATGGGACAGAGAAGGAAGCTTTCTTT
V: TRBV7-6; size: .; D: TRBD1; J: TRBJ2-5; CDR3: CASTPRGLRETQYF; DNA: TGTGCCAGCACCCCAAGGGGGCTCAGAGAGACCCAGTACTTC
V: TRBV6-1; size: once; D: .; J: TRBJ1-2; CDR3: CASSEGSMAPYGYTF; DNA: TGTGCCAGCAGTGAAGGTTCCATGGCCCCTTATGGCTACACCTTC
V: TRBV2; size: .; D: .; J: TRBJ2-1; CDR3: CASTPGRNNEQFF; DNA: TGTGCCAGCACCCCGGGACGTAACAATGAGCAGTTCTTC
V: TRBV18; size: .; D: .; J: TRBJ1-1; CDR3: CASSPRLSEEAFF; DNA: TGTGCCAGCTCACCACGTTTGAGTGAGGAAGCTTTCTTT
V: TRBV11-3; size: .; D: .; J: TRBJ1-1; CDR3: CASSLDGRNTEAFF; DNA: TGTGCCAGCAGCTTAGATGGCCGGAACACTGAAGCTTTCTTT
V: TRBV4-2; size: .; D: .; J: TRBJ2-3; CDR3: CASSQYRGPDTQYF; DNA: TGTGCCAGCAGCCAATATAGAGGTCCAGATACGCAGTATTTT
V: TRBV7-2; size: once; D: .; J: TRBJ2-1; CDR3: CASSLAPTRFHNEQFF; DNA: TGTGCCAGCAGCTTAGCGCCGACTAGATTCCACAATGAGCAGTTCTTC
V: TRBV14; size: once; D: .; J: TRBJ2-2; CDR3: CASSQELVGTGQLFF; DNA: TGTGCCAGCAGCCAAGAGCTAGTCGGGACCGGGCAGCTGTTTTTT
V: TRBV2; size: .; D: .; J: TRBJ2-2; CDR3: CASRRPDINTGELFF; DNA: TGTGCCAGCCGCCGACCGGACATAAACACCGGGGAGCTGTTTTTT
V: TRBV7-8; size: .; D: .; J: TRBJ1-1; CDR3: CASSKLNTEAFF; DNA: TGTGCCAGCAGCAAACTAAACACTGAAGCTTTCTTT
V: TRBV9; size: .; D: TRBD1; J: TRBJ2-1; CDR3: CASSHRQGLDEQFF; DNA: TGTGCCAGCAGCCATCGACAGGGTTTGGATGAGCAGTTCTTC
V: TRBV4-3; size: .; D: .; J: TRBJ2-6; CDR3: CASSQERAGANVLTF; DNA: TGCGCCAGCAGCCAAGAGCGGGCTGGGGCCAACGTCCTGACTTTC
V: TRBV10-1; size: .; D: .; J: TRBJ1-5; CDR3: CASSEGTHQPQHF; DNA: TGCGCCAGCAGTGAAGGAACTCATCAGCCCCAGCATTTT
V: TRBV25-1; size: once; D: TRBD2; J: TRBJ2-1; CDR3: CASRESGRPYNEQFF; DNA: TGTGCCAGCAGAGAGAGCGGGAGGCCTTACAATGAGCAGTTCTTC
V: TRBV19; size: .; D: .; J: TRBJ2-3; CDR3: CASSIATDTQYF; DNA: TGTGCCAGTAGTATAGCGACAGATACGCAGTATTTT